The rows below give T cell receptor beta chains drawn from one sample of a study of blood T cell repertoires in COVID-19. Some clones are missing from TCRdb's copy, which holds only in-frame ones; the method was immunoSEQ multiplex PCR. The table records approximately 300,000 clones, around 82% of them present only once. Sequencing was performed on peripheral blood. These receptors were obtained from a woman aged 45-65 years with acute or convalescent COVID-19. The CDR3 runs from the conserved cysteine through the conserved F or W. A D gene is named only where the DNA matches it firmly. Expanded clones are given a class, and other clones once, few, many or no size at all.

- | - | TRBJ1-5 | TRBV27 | CASNLAGGGQPQHF | TGTGCCAGCAACCTAGCGGGAGGAGGTCAGCCCCAGCATTTT
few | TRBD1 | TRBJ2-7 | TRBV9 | CASSRDSYEQYF | TGTGCCAGCAGCCGGGACAGTTACGAGCAGTACTTC
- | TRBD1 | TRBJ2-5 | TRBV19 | CASSARRSTGGVQETQYF | TGTGCCAGTAGTGCAAGAAGATCGACAGGGGGGGTACAAGAGACCCAGTACTTC
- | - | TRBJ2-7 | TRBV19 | CASSINFHYEQYF | TGTGCCAGTAGTATAAACTTCCACTACGAGCAGTACTTC
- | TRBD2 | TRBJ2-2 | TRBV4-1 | CASSIASGTGELFF | TGCGCCAGCTCTATAGCTAGCGGCACCGGGGAGCTGTTTTTT
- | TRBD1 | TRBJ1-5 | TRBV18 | CASSPGQGGRDQPQHF | TGTGCCAGCTCACCAGGACAGGGCGGTCGAGATCAGCCCCAGCATTTT
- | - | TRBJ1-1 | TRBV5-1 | CASSLSQNTEAFF | TGCGCCAGCAGCTTGTCACAGAACACTGAAGCTTTCTTT
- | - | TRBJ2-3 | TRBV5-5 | CASSFEPADTQYF | TGTGCCAGCAGCTTCGAACCGGCAGATACGCAGTATTTT
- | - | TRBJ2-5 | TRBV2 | CASSEEGGAFGETQYF | TGTGCCAGCAGTGAAGAGGGTGGGGCTTTTGGGGAGACCCAGTACTTC
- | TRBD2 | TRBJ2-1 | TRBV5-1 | CASSLRLAGINEQFF | TGCGCCAGCAGCTTGAGGCTAGCGGGGATCAATGAGCAGTTCTTC
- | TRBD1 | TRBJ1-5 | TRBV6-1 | CASSATTGVGVQPQHF | TGTGCCAGCAGTGCTACGACAGGGGTAGGAGTTCAGCCCCAGCATTTT
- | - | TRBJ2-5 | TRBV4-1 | CASSQEPGNGETQYF | TGCGCCAGCAGCCAAGAACCGGGGAATGGAGAGACCCAGTACTTC
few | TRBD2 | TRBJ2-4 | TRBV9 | CASSVGIAGVAKNIQYF | TGTGCCAGCAGCGTAGGCATAGCGGGAGTTGCCAAAAACATTCAGTACTTC
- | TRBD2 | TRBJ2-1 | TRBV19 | CASRLSAGSYNEQFF | TGTGCCAGTAGACTTTCAGCGGGATCCTACAATGAGCAGTTCTTC
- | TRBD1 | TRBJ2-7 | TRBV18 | CASSPPIGQGTYEQYF | TGTGCCAGCTCACCACCGATTGGACAGGGCACCTACGAGCAGTACTTC
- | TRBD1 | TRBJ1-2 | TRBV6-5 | CASSYSGTGAQTF | TGTGCCAGCAGTTACTCAGGGACAGGGGCGCAAACCTTC
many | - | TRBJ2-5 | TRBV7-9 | CASSAWARETQYF | TGTGCCAGCAGCGCGTGGGCACGGGAGACCCAGTACTTC
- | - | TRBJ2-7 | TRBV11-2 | CASSRGNHNEQYF | TGTGCCAGCAGCCGCGGGAACCACAACGAGCAGTACTTC
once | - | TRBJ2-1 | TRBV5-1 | CASSLWGQNEQFF | TGCGCCAGCAGCTTGTGGGGCCAAAATGAGCAGTTCTTC
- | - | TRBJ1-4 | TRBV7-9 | CASRGLDRSPNNEKLFF | TGTGCCAGCAGGGGACTTGACCGTTCTCCCAATAATGAAAAACTGTTTTTT
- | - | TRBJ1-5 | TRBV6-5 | CASSYSGSNQPQHF | TGTGCCAGCAGTTACAGCGGGAGCAATCAGCCCCAGCATTTT
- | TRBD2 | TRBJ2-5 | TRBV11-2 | CASSRTSGGAEETQYF | TGTGCCAGCAGCAGGACTAGCGGGGGGGCGGAGGAGACCCAGTACTTC
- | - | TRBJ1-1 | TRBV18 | CASSPLNGGIEAFF | TGTGCCAGCTCACCCCTAAACGGGGGAATTGAAGCTTTCTTT
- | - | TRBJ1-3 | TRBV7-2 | CASSFEQIGNTIYF | TGTGCCAGCAGCTTCGAACAGATTGGAAACACCATATATTTT
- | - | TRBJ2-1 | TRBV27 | CASSLRWGVDNEQFF | TGTGCCAGCAGTTTAAGGTGGGGGGTGGACAATGAGCAGTTCTTC
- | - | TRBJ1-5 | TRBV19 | CASSTTGSNQPQHF | TGTGCCAGTAGTACAACAGGGAGCAATCAGCCCCAGCATTTT
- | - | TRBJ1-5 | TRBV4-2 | CASSQDSGEDQPQHF | TGTGCCAGCAGCCAAGATTCGGGGGAGGATCAGCCCCAGCATTTT
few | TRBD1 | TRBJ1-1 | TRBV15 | CATSRNRGGTEAFF | TGTGCCACCAGCAGGAACAGGGGGGGAACTGAAGCTTTCTTT
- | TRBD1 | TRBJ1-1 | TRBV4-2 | CASSPNNGQGVAEAFF | TGTGCCAGCAGCCCCAACAACGGACAGGGGGTGGCTGAAGCTTTCTTT
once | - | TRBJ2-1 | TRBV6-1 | CASSEARFKGRLNNEQFF | TGTGCCAGCAGTGAAGCGAGGTTTAAAGGCAGATTGAACAATGAGCAGTTCTTC
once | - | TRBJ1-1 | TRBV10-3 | CAISESALSTEAFF | TGTGCCATCAGTGAGTCAGCATTGTCCACTGAAGCTTTCTTT
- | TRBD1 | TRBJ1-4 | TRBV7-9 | CASSDGTATFF | TGTGCCAGCAGCGACGGGACAGCTACATTTTTT
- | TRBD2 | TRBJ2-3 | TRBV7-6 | CASSLRLAGASTDTQYF | TGTGCCAGCAGCTTAAGACTAGCGGGGGCGAGCACAGATACGCAGTATTTT
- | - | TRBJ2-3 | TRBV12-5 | CASALEGADTQYF | TGTGCTAGTGCCCTAGAAGGGGCAGATACGCAGTATTTT
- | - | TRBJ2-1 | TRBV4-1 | CASSQRENEQFF | TGCGCCAGCAGCCAACGCGAAAATGAGCAGTTCTTC
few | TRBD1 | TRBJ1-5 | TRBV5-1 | CASSLRTGGDQPQHF | TGCGCCAGCAGCTTGAGGACAGGGGGCGATCAGCCCCAGCATTTT
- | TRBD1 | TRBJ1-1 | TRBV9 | CASSVATGQGAREAFF | TGTGCCAGCAGCGTAGCTACAGGACAGGGGGCGCGTGAAGCTTTCTTT
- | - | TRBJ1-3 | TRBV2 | CASSPGYTIYF | TGTGCCAGCAGTCCCGGGTACACCATATATTTT
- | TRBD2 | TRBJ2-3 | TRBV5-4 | CASSTHSGASTDTQYF | TGTGCCAGCAGCACACATAGCGGGGCCAGCACAGATACGCAGTATTTT
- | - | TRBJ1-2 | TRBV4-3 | CASSLQFNNNYGYTF | TGCGCCAGCAGCCTACAATTTAATAACAACTATGGCTACACCTTC
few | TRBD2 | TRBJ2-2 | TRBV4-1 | CASSHRDYSTGELFF | TGCGCCAGCAGCCACAGGGACTATTCCACCGGGGAGCTGTTTTTT
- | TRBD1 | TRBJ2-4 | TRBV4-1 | CASSLFQDRGLNIQYF | TGCGCCAGCAGCCTTTTCCAGGACAGGGGGCTAAACATTCAGTACTTC
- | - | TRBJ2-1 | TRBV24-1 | CATSDSYYNEQFF | TGTGCCACCAGTGACAGTTACTACAATGAGCAGTTCTTC
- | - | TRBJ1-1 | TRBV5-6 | CASSLKQSMNTEAFF | TGTGCCAGCAGCCTAAAACAGAGCATGAACACTGAAGCTTTCTTT
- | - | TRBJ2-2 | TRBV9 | CASSVTGTTNTGELFF | TGTGCCAGCAGCGTCACCGGGACAACGAACACCGGGGAGCTGTTTTTT
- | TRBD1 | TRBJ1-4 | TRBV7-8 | CASSSGQGEKLFF | TGTGCCAGCAGCTCCGGACAGGGGGAAAAACTGTTTTTT
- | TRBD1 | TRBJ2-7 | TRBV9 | CASSERTGASYEQYF | TGTGCCAGCAGCGAACGGACAGGGGCCTCCTACGAGCAGTACTTC
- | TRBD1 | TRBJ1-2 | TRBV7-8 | CASSAAGTVNNYGYTF | TGTGCCAGCAGCGCTGCCGGGACAGTAAATAACTATGGCTACACCTTC
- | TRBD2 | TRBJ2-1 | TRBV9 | CASSAMGLATNEQFF | TGTGCCAGCAGTGCCATGGGACTAGCGACGAATGAGCAGTTCTTC